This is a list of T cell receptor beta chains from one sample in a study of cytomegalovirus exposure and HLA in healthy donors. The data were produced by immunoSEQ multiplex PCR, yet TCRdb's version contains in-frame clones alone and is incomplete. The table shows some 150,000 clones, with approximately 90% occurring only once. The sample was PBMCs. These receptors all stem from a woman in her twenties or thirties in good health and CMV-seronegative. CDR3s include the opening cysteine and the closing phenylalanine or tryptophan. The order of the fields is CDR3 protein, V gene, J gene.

CDR3aa: CSAKDREVGEQYF
v_gene: TRBV29-1
j_gene: TRBJ2-7

CDR3aa: CASSLGTGASYEQYF
v_gene: TRBV25-1
j_gene: TRBJ2-7

CDR3aa: CASSLEGLTNEKLFF
v_gene: TRBV5-1
j_gene: TRBJ1-4

CDR3aa: CAISVETGSYEQYF
v_gene: TRBV10-3
j_gene: TRBJ2-7

CDR3aa: CASSLRGRRDTEAFF
v_gene: TRBV5-6
j_gene: TRBJ1-1

CDR3aa: CASSLARNTGELFF
v_gene: TRBV5-4
j_gene: TRBJ2-2

CDR3aa: CASSQDPRSTGGYTF
v_gene: TRBV4-3
j_gene: TRBJ1-2

CDR3aa: CATSRGGTSGGYNEQFF
v_gene: TRBV15
j_gene: TRBJ2-1

CDR3aa: CASSLMADRDYGYTF
v_gene: TRBV28
j_gene: TRBJ1-2

CDR3aa: CASSTHRAPNTEAFF
v_gene: TRBV7-2
j_gene: TRBJ1-1

CDR3aa: CASSPRGIAGAPGVDIQYF
v_gene: TRBV4-1
j_gene: TRBJ2-4

CDR3aa: CASSQNPGQGTNEQFF
v_gene: TRBV27
j_gene: TRBJ2-1

CDR3aa: CASSLSLAGVKTQYF
v_gene: TRBV28
j_gene: TRBJ2-5

CDR3aa: CASSFGGGGGYTF
v_gene: TRBV5-1
j_gene: TRBJ1-2

CDR3aa: CASSPPGQQETQYF
v_gene: TRBV5-4
j_gene: TRBJ2-5

CDR3aa: CASSLIGGTEAFF
v_gene: TRBV5-1
j_gene: TRBJ1-1

CDR3aa: CASSLGDTSYGYTF
v_gene: TRBV5-1
j_gene: TRBJ1-2

CDR3aa: CASSLWGGVGQYF
v_gene: TRBV5-5
j_gene: TRBJ2-7

CDR3aa: CASSRDRASEAFF
v_gene: TRBV27
j_gene: TRBJ1-1

CDR3aa: CASGTGQGSTGELFF
v_gene: TRBV12-5
j_gene: TRBJ2-2

CDR3aa: CASCSDRSGEQYF
v_gene: TRBV25-1
j_gene: TRBJ2-5

CDR3aa: CATSRPGYQETQYF
v_gene: TRBV15
j_gene: TRBJ2-5

CDR3aa: CASSLRDTSYEQYF
v_gene: TRBV7-9
j_gene: TRBJ2-7

CDR3aa: CASSQDSLLSYNEQFF
v_gene: TRBV14
j_gene: TRBJ2-1

CDR3aa: CASSPETLAGVRDTQYF
v_gene: TRBV19
j_gene: TRBJ2-3

CDR3aa: CASSQAGKLFF
v_gene: TRBV14
j_gene: TRBJ1-4

CDR3aa: CASSLIPTGWEQYF
v_gene: TRBV7-2
j_gene: TRBJ2-5

CDR3aa: CASSFVGGEDTEAFF
v_gene: TRBV5-1
j_gene: TRBJ1-1

CDR3aa: CSFRDTNTGELFF
v_gene: TRBV29-1
j_gene: TRBJ2-2

CDR3aa: CAILRLGGTGELFF
v_gene: TRBV7-9
j_gene: TRBJ2-2

CDR3aa: CASSPLAGAHEQYF
v_gene: TRBV7-8
j_gene: TRBJ2-7

CDR3aa: CASSLGSGRGQFF
v_gene: TRBV5-4
j_gene: TRBJ2-1

CDR3aa: CASSTPGGTGVSYEQYF
v_gene: TRBV7-8
j_gene: TRBJ2-7

CDR3aa: CALGQPNVLTF
v_gene: TRBV11-2
j_gene: TRBJ2-6

CDR3aa: CASRPTGNSHEQYF
v_gene: TRBV6-5
j_gene: TRBJ2-7

CDR3aa: CASSSYRDRVYEQYF
v_gene: TRBV7-9
j_gene: .

CDR3aa: CASSKGLAGGPSSYNEQFF
v_gene: TRBV5-4
j_gene: TRBJ2-1

CDR3aa: CASSLLLGDTQYF
v_gene: TRBV7-9
j_gene: TRBJ2-3